This T cell receptor (beta chain) originates from a study of T-cell reconstitution after alpha-beta-depleted transplantation in children. The ends lost 4 bases at V and 0 bases at J; junction bases unmatched: 7. The CDR3 length is 16 residues. Germline CDR1 is SEHNR and CDR2 is FQNEAQ (reference sequence). Preparing the TCRbeta library involved the use of unique molecular identifiers. TCRdb recomputed calls from the PCR reads with MiXCR, one row per CDR3 protein. The data contain 550,000 to 800,000 distinct CDR3 sequences, around 12% of them singletons. This clonotype was detected only a few times. Here the sequenced sample was PBMCs, taken before TCRalphabeta/CD19-depleted stem cell transplant. The clonotype was recovered from a girl aged 2 to 9 with congenital amegakaryocytic thrombocytopenia, due to receive a stem cell transplant. V gene TRBV7-9 combines with J gene TRBJ2-3, with 7 positions matching TRBD1. The CDR3 loop reads CASSSQTGQSTDTQYF. The CDR3, as DNA: TGTGCCAGCAGCTCCCAAACGGGACAGAGCACAGATACGCAGTATTTT.